Following are 13 T cell receptor beta chains from one sample sequenced in a study of blood T cell repertoires in COVID-19. Libraries were prepared by immunoSEQ multiplex PCR; TCRdb keeps only in-frame clonotypes and omits some of them. The sample has some 87,000 clones, 70% to 90% seen once. Specimen: peripheral blood. The receptors were sampled from a woman in her 70s with active or convalescent COVID-19.

There are a few counts of this clone. The V gene is TRBV11-2, the J gene TRBJ2-2; D not certain. This CDR3 contains 15 residues. Trimming removed 0 bases from V and 2 bases from J, with 7 bases in between. Germline values: CDR1 SGHAT, CDR2 FQNNGV. CDR3 coding DNA: TGTGCCAGCAGCTTAGAGCGGAGAAACACCGGGGAGCTGTTTTTT. It specifies CASSLERRNTGELFF.

The rearrangement joins TRBV5-4 to TRBJ2-7; 7 bases fit TRBD2. CDR3 length equals 14 residues. The germline V gene has CDR1 SGHNT and CDR2 YYREEE (reference sequence). J was trimmed by 0 bases and V by 3 bases; bases with no gene match: 3. CDR3 region: CASSSKRDSYEQYF. The CDR3 region has the DNA TGTGCCAGCAGCTCGAAGCGGGACTCCTACGAGCAGTACTTC.

This chain uses TRBV2 with TRBJ2-7, with 12 nucleotides matching TRBD2. The CDR3 is made up of 17 amino acids. V lost 0 bases to trimming and J lost 2 bases; unmatched junction nucleotides: 5. In germline, CDR1 is SNHLY, CDR2 FYNNEI. The chain's CDR3 is CASSEATASGGAYEQYF. The CDR3 DNA follows: TGTGCCAGCAGTGAAGCAACGGCTAGCGGGGGGGCCTACGAGCAGTACTTC.

This chain uses TRBV12-3 or TRBV12-4 with TRBJ2-7; TRBD1 might be the D (7 bases). Trimming shortened V by 5 bases and J by 7 bases, and 15 bases separated the two germline ends. The CDR3 extends over 13 amino acids. The CDR3 region has the DNA TGTGCCAGCAGTCGAACAGGGGCGGGAGAGCAGTACTTC. Its translation is CASSRTGAGEQYF.

The J gene is TRBJ2-1, the V gene TRBV12-3 or TRBV12-4; D is undetermined. The CDR3 runs 13 residues. The V and J ends lost 1 base and 7 bases respectively, with 8 bases between them. For the CDR3, the DNA is TGTGCCAGCAGTTTAGTGTCCATTAATGAGCAGTTCTTC. The encoded protein is CASSLVSINEQFF.

The genes are TRBV10-3 and TRBJ2-3, with D perhaps TRBD1 (6 bases). Looked up from germline, CDR1 is ENHRY and CDR2 is SYGVKD. With 3 bases removed from V and 5 bases from J, the gap between germline ends came to 12 bases. This CDR3 region has 14 residues. The CDR3 DNA reads TGTGCCATCAGTGACACGGACAGTGGAGATACGCAGTATTTT. It yields the protein CAISDTDSGDTQYF.

The chain links TRBV18 to TRBJ2-2, with D possibly matching TRBD1 (5 bases). Trimming stripped 0 bases from V and 4 bases from J, with 12 bases between. CDR3 length: 16 residues. Germline assignment: CDR1 KGHSH and CDR2 LQKENI. CDR3 sequence reads: CASSPPMGQSTGELFF. CDR3 nucleotide sequence: TGTGCCAGCTCACCACCGATGGGGCAAAGCACCGGGGAGCTGTTTTTT.

The chain is built from TRBV4-3 and TRBJ1-6; D ambiguous. The CDR3 sequence is 15 residues long. CDR1 is LGHNA and CDR2 is YSLEER in the germline V gene. V was pared by 0 bases and J by 8 bases, with 11 bases between. The CDR3 reads CASSQDRGSDSPLHF. DNA for the CDR3: TGCGCCAGCAGCCAAGATCGAGGGTCGGATTCACCCCTCCACTTT.

V and J are TRBV10-3 and TRBJ2-1, with a possible D match to TRBD1 (5 bases). CDR1 and CDR2 (germline): ENHRY, SYGVKD. This CDR3 region has 13 residues. Trimming cost V 0 bases and J 7 bases, with 7 bases left between them. The chain's CDR3 is CAISESGQNEQFF. Here the CDR3 DNA reads TGTGCCATCAGTGAGTCGGGGCAGAATGAGCAGTTCTTC.

This chain joins TRBV5-4 and TRBJ2-7, with 9 bases that match TRBD2. This CDR3 is built from 13 residues. V lost 4 bases to trimming and J lost 5 bases; unmatched junction nucleotides: 4. The germline V gene has CDR1 SGHNT and CDR2 YYREEE (reference sequence). The CDR3 nucleotides are TGTGCCAGCAGCCGAGCGGGGGGCGACGAGCAGTACTTC. It codes for CASSRAGGDEQYF.

The chain has TRBV7-2 and TRBJ1-5; D is possibly TRBD1 (6 bases). The ends were cut back, 3 bases at V and 7 bases at J, with 10 bases in the middle. From germline, CDR1 is SGHTA and CDR2 FQGNSA. This CDR3 is built from 13 residues. CDR3 DNA: TGTGCCAGCAGCTTCGACAGGTTCCAGCCCCAGCATTTT. It is translated as CASSFDRFQPQHF. The whole variable domain, remainder taken from reference TRBV7-2 and TRBJ1-5, is GAGVSQSPSNKVTEKGKDVELRCDPISGHTALYWYRQSLGQGLEFLIYFQGNSAPDKSGLPSDRFSAERTGGSVSTLTIQRTQQEDSAVYLCASSFDRFQPQHFGDGTRLSIL.

This clone was picked up one time. The genes are TRBV5-6 and TRBJ2-7; D is possibly TRBD1 (6 bases). With 4 bases removed from V and 2 bases from J, the gap between germline ends came to 13 bases. In germline, CDR1 is SGHDT, CDR2 YYEEEE. The CDR3 is made up of 14 amino acids. CDR3 region: CASSILGATYEQYF. The CDR3 DNA sequence: TGTGCCAGCAGCATTCTGGGGGCGACCTACGAGCAGTACTTC.

The chain recombines TRBV9 with TRBJ2-1, with 9 bases that match TRBD1. The CDR3 covers 16 residues. V was clipped by 4 bases and J by 2 bases; unmatched bases: 7. Germline CDR1 is SGDLS and CDR2 is YYNGEE. The CDR3 coding sequence is TGTGCCAGCAGCCAACTGGGACAGGGAGCCTACAATGAGCAGTTCTTC. Translating gives CASSQLGQGAYNEQFF.